This is a list of T cell receptor beta chains from one sample in a study of shared clonotypes between healthy human individuals. The repertoire was sequenced with immunoSEQ multiplex PCR; TCRdb's copy has only in-frame clones and lacks some. This repertoire shows about half a million clones, 81% found once; its top ten account for 9.5% to 15%. The sample was PBMCs. Receptors originate from a middle-aged woman in good health. Some clones in this sample may be carry-over from other donors' samples. The CDR3 runs from the conserved cysteine through the conserved F or W. A D gene is named only where the DNA matches it firmly. The size field is filled for only some rows; it gives once, few, many or a size class.

J: TRBJ2-7; D: -; V: TRBV28; size: -; DNA: TGTGCCAGCAGCCTAGGGTCGCTAGCGACTACCTCCTACGAGCAGTACTTC; CDR3: CASSLGSLATTSYEQYF
J: TRBJ2-7; D: -; V: TRBV10-3; size: -; DNA: TGTGCCATCAGTCCGATGGGACTTACCTACGAGCAGTACTTC; CDR3: CAISPMGLTYEQYF
J: TRBJ1-4; D: -; V: TRBV29-1; size: -; DNA: TGCAGCGTCTTGGGGTTCAGTGACCGGGACAAGTTTTTT; CDR3: CSVLGFSDRDKFF
J: TRBJ2-7; D: -; V: TRBV30; size: -; DNA: TGTGCCTGGAGAAGGCAGGGAGAATTCGGAATTTACGAGCAGTACTTC; CDR3: CAWRRQGEFGIYEQYF
J: TRBJ1-2; D: -; V: TRBV28; size: -; DNA: TGTGCCAGCAGCCAGGACAGTCCACCTCGGAGGGGCTACACCTTC; CDR3: CASSQDSPPRRGYTF
J: TRBJ2-1; D: TRBD2; V: TRBV27; size: -; DNA: TGTGCCAGCCACGTCAGCGGGAGTTTACATGAGCAGTTCTTC; CDR3: CASHVSGSLHEQFF
J: TRBJ1-4; D: -; V: TRBV4-2; size: -; DNA: TGTGCCAGCAGCCAAGATCCGGGTGGTGAAAAACTGTTTTTT; CDR3: CASSQDPGGEKLFF
J: TRBJ2-2; D: -; V: TRBV4-3; size: -; DNA: TGCGCCAGCAGCCAAGATCCCACACAGGTCACCGGGGAGCTGTTTTTT; CDR3: CASSQDPTQVTGELFF
J: TRBJ2-7; D: TRBD2; V: TRBV7-8; size: -; DNA: TGTGCCAGCAGCTTAGTCCCGGGCGTACTAGCGCATACCTACGAGCAGTACTTC; CDR3: CASSLVPGVLAHTYEQYF
J: TRBJ2-7; D: -; V: TRBV5-1; size: -; DNA: TGCGCCAGCAGCTTGGAGGTTGACAGCTACGAGCAGTACTTC; CDR3: CASSLEVDSYEQYF
J: TRBJ1-1; D: TRBD1; V: TRBV6-1; size: -; DNA: TGTGCCAGCAGTTCGGGACAGGGGTTTTACACTGAAGCTTTCTTT; CDR3: CASSSGQGFYTEAFF
J: TRBJ2-1; D: -; V: TRBV27; size: -; DNA: TGTGCCAGTACGGACAGACCGGCCTACAATGAGCAGTTCTTC; CDR3: CASTDRPAYNEQFF
J: TRBJ2-1; D: TRBD2; V: TRBV5-4; size: -; DNA: TGTGCCAGCAGCTTGACTAGCGGATACAATGAGCAGTTCTTC; CDR3: CASSLTSGYNEQFF
J: TRBJ2-3; D: TRBD2; V: TRBV5-1; size: few; DNA: TGCGCCAGCAGAGAAGCGGGAGCAGATACGCAGTATTTT; CDR3: CASREAGADTQYF
J: TRBJ2-1; D: -; V: TRBV10-3; size: once; DNA: TGTGCCATCAGTGTCCCTAGCGACGCAAGCTCCTACAATGAGCAGTTCTTC; CDR3: CAISVPSDASSYNEQFF
J: TRBJ2-1; D: -; V: TRBV15; size: many; DNA: TGTGCCACCAGCAGGGACCCAACACACAATGAGCAGTTCTTC; CDR3: CATSRDPTHNEQFF
J: TRBJ2-3; D: -; V: TRBV19; size: -; DNA: TGTGCCAGTAGTATCCCAGGGGGCGCAGCGGGACGTAAAGATACGCAGTATTTT; CDR3: CASSIPGGAAGRKDTQYF
J: TRBJ2-3; D: -; V: TRBV11-2; size: -; DNA: TGTGCCAGCAGCGTCGGGGGCACAGATACGCAGTATTTT; CDR3: CASSVGGTDTQYF
J: TRBJ1-1; D: -; V: TRBV30; size: -; DNA: TGTGCCTGGAAACTGGGACTGAACACTGAAGCTTTCTTT; CDR3: CAWKLGLNTEAFF
J: TRBJ1-1; D: TRBD1; V: TRBV5-1; size: -; DNA: TGCGCCAGCACACGGACAGGGGGCGCAGCCACTGAAGCTTTCTTT; CDR3: CASTRTGGAATEAFF
J: TRBJ2-6; D: TRBD2; V: TRBV27; size: -; DNA: TGTGCCAGCGCATACGCGGGAGGTCAAATTCCTGGGGCCAACGTCCTGACTTTC; CDR3: CASAYAGGQIPGANVLTF
J: TRBJ1-3; D: -; V: TRBV29-1; size: -; DNA: TGCAGCGTTGGACTGAGAAACACCATATATTTT; CDR3: CSVGLRNTIYF
J: TRBJ2-7; D: -; V: TRBV14; size: -; DNA: TGTGCCAGCAGTCCGAGGCCCTTCTACGAGCAGTACTTC; CDR3: CASSPRPFYEQYF
J: TRBJ2-2; D: TRBD1; V: TRBV18; size: -; DNA: TGTGCCAGCTCATACACCGGGACAGGGAGGGACACCGGGGAGCTGTTTTTT; CDR3: CASSYTGTGRDTGELFF
J: TRBJ1-2; D: TRBD1; V: TRBV19; size: -; DNA: TGTGCCAGTGCGCGACAGGGGTCTTCAATCTATGGCTACACCTTC; CDR3: CASARQGSSIYGYTF
J: TRBJ2-3; D: -; V: TRBV9; size: -; DNA: TGTGCCAGCAGCACGGCCGGGACGGGAATCACAGATACGCAGTATTTT; CDR3: CASSTAGTGITDTQYF
J: TRBJ2-1; D: TRBD2; V: TRBV29-1; size: -; DNA: TGCAGCGTTGAAGAAGGAGCGGGGGTTTCTTACAATGAGCAGTTCTTC; CDR3: CSVEEGAGVSYNEQFF
J: TRBJ1-5; D: -; V: TRBV2; size: few; DNA: TGTGCCAGCAGTGGACATCCAAATCAGCCCCAGCATTTT; CDR3: CASSGHPNQPQHF
J: TRBJ2-7; D: -; V: TRBV5-1; size: -; DNA: TGCGCCAGCAGCTTACCGGCAGCGAACGAGCAGTACTTC; CDR3: CASSLPAANEQYF
J: TRBJ1-2; D: -; V: TRBV28; size: once; DNA: TGTGCCAGTTCAAGACGGGGGCGGGGCTATGGCTACACCTTC; CDR3: CASSRRGRGYGYTF
J: TRBJ2-1; D: TRBD2; V: TRBV5-1; size: many; DNA: TGCGCCAGCAGTAAGGGGCAGACTAGCGGGGCGTACAATGAGCAGTTCTTC; CDR3: CASSKGQTSGAYNEQFF
J: TRBJ1-3; D: -; V: TRBV7-2; size: -; DNA: TGTGCCAGCAGCCAGGGACCGCTCTCTGGAAACACCATATATTTT; CDR3: CASSQGPLSGNTIYF
J: TRBJ2-5; D: -; V: TRBV25-1; size: -; DNA: TGTGCCAGCAGTGCCCTAATCCCGGGACCAGGAGAGACCCAGTACTTC; CDR3: CASSALIPGPGETQYF